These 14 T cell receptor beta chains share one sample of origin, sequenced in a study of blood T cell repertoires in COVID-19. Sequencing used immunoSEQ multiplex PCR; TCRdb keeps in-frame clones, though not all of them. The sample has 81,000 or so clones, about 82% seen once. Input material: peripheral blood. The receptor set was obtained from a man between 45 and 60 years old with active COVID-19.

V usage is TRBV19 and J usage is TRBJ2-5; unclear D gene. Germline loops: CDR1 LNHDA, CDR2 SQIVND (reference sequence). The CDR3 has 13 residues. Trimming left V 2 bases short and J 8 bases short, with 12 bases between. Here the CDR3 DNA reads TGTGCCAGTAGTATAACCTGGCCCCAAACCCAGTACTTC. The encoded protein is CASSITWPQTQYF.

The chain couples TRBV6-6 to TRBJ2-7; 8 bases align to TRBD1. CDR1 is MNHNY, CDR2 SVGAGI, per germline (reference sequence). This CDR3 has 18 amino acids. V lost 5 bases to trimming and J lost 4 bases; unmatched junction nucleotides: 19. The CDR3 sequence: CASSQQPYTRGRWYEQYF. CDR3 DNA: TGTGCCAGCAGTCAACAACCATACACCAGGGGGCGATGGTACGAGCAGTACTTC.

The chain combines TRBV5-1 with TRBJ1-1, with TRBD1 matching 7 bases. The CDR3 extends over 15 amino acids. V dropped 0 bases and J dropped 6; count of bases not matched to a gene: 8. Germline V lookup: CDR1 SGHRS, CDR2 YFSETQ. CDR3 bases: TGCGCCAGCAGCTTGGATCAGGGGGTCGTAGCTGAAGCTTTCTTT. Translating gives CASSLDQGVVAEAFF.

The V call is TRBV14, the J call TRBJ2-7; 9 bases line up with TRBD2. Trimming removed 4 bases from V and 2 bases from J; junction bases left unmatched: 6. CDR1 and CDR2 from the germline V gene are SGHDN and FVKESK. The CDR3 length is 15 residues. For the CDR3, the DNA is TGTGCCAGCAGCCTAATGGCGGGAGGGACCTACGAGCAGTACTTC. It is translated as CASSLMAGGTYEQYF.

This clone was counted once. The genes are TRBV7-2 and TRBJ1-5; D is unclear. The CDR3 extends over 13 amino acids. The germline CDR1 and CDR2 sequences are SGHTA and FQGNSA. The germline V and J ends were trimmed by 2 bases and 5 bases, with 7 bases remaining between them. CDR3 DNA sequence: TGTGCCAGCAGCTTACGGAGGGATCAGCCCCAGCATTTT. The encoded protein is CASSLRRDQPQHF.

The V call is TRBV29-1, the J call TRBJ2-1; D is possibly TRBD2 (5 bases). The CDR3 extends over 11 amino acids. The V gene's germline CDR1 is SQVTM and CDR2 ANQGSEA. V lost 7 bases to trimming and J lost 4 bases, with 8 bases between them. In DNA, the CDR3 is TGCAGCGGGGAGCAATACAATGAGCAGTTCTTC. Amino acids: CSGEQYNEQFF.

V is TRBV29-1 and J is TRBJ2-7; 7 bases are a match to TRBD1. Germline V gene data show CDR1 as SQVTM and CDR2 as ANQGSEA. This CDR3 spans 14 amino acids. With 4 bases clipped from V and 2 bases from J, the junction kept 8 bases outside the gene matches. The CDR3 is CSVALQGRTYEQYF. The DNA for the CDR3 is TGCAGCGTTGCGTTACAGGGGCGGACCTACGAGCAGTACTTC.

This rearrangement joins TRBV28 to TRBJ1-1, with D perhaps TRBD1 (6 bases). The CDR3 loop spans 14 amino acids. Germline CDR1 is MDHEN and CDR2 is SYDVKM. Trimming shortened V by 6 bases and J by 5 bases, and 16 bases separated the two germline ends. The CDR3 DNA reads TGTGCCAGCAGCCGCCTACAGGGTTGGACTGAAGCTTTCTTT. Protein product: CASSRLQGWTEAFF.

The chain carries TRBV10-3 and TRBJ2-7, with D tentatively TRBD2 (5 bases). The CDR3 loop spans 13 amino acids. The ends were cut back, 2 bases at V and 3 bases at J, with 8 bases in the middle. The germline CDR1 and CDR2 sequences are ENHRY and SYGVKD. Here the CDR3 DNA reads TGTGCCATCAGTGAGGGACTCGTCTACGAGCAGTACTTC. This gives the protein CAISEGLVYEQYF.

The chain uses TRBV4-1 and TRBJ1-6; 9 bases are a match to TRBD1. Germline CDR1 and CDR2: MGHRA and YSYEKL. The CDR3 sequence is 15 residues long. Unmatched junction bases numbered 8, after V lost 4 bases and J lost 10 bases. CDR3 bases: TGCGCCAGCAGCCGAGCGACAGGGGGTGTATCACCCCTCCACTTT. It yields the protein CASSRATGGVSPLHF.

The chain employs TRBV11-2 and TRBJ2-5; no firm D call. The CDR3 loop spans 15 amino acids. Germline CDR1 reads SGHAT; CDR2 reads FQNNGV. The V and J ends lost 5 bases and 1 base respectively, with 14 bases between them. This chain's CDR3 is CASSQSVVFQETQYF. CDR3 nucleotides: TGTGCCAGCAGCCAAAGCGTTGTCTTCCAAGAGACCCAGTACTTC.

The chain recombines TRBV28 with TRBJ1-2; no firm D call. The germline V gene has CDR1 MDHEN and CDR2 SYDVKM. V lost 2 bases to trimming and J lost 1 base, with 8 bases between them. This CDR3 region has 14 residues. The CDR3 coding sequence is TGTGCCAGCAGTTTAAAGCTCTTTAACTATGGCTACACCTTC. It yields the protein CASSLKLFNYGYTF.

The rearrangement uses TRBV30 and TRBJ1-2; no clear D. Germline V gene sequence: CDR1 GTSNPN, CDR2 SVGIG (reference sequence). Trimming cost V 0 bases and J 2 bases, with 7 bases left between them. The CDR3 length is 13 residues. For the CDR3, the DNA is TGTGCCTGGAGTGTTTCGGGGAACTATGGCTACACCTTC. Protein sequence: CAWSVSGNYGYTF.

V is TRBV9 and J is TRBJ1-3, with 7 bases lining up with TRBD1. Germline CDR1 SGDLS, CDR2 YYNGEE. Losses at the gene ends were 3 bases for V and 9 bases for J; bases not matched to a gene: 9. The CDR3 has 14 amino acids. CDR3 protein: CASSGGTATATIYF. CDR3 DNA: TGTGCCAGCAGCGGGGGGACAGCGACCGCCACCATATATTTT.